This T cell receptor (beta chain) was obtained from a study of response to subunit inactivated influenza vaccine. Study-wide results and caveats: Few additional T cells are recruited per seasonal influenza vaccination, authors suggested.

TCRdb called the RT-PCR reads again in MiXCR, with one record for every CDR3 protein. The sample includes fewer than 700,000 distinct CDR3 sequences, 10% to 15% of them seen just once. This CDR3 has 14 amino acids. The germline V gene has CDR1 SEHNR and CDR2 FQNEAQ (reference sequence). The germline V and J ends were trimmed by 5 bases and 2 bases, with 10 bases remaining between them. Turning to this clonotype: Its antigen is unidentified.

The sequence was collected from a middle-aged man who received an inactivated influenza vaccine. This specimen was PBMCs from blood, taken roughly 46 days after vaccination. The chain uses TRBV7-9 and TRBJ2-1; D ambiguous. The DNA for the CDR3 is TGTGCCAGCAGCCCGGTCTCTCCCTACAATGAGCAGTTCTTC. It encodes CASSPVSPYNEQFF.